Following are 2 T cell receptor beta chains from one sample sequenced in a study of blood T cells in healthy people across ages. Using a J-beta primer mix together with a sample-barcoded 5' primer, a second PCR was run for about 6 to 12 cycles. TCRdb used MiXCR to reprocess the 5' RACE reads, holding one entry per CDR3 protein. The table records 650,000 or so distinct CDR3 sequences, over 40% of them present only once. The sample taken for sequencing was blood. The receptors originated from an elderly woman in good health.

This clonotype was counted at least ten times. The rearrangement uses TRBV5-1 and TRBJ2-5; D is ambiguous. The CDR3 runs 14 residues. The germline V gene has CDR1 SGHRS and CDR2 YFSETQ. V lost 0 bases and J lost 7, with 13 bases in between. This chain's CDR3 is CASSLELPLGTQYF. CDR3 bases: TGCGCCAGCAGCTTGGAATTACCACTGGGGACCCAGTACTTC.

The chain uses TRBV6-5 and TRBJ2-5; a weak D match, TRBD1 (6 bases). V gave up 2 bases and J gave up 4 bases, with 14 bases separating them. Germline lookup yields CDR1 MNHEY and CDR2 SVGAGI. The CDR3 contains 15 residues. This chain's CDR3 is CASSYATGRVETQYF. CDR3 sequence (DNA): TGTGCCAGCAGTTACGCAACAGGGAGAGTAGAGACCCAGTACTTC.